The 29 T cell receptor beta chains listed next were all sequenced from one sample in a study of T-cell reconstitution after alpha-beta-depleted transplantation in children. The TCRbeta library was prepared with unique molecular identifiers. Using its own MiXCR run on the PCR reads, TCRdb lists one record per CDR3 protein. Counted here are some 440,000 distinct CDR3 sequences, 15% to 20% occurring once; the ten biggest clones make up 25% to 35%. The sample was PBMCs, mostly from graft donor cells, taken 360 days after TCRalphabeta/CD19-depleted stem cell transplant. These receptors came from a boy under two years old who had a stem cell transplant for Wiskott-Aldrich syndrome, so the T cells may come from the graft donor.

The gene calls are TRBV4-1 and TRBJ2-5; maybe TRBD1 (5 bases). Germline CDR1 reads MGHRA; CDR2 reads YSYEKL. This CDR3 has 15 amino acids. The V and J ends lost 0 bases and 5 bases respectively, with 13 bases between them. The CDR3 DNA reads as TGCGCCAGCAGCCAAGATCAAGGGGTATCTGAGACCCAGTACTTC. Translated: CASSQDQGVSETQYF.

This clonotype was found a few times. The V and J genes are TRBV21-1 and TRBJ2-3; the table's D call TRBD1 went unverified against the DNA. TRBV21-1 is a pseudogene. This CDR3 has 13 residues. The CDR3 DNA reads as TGTGCCAGGAGTCGCCGGGGACATCATACGCAGTATTTT. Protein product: CARSRRGHHTQYF.

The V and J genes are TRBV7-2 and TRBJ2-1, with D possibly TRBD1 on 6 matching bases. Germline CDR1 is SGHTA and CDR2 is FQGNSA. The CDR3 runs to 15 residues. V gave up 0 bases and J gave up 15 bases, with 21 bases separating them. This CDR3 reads CASSLAPLEQGVGFF. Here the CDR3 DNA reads TGTGCCAGCAGCTTAGCTCCCCTCGAACAGGGCGTCGGGTTCTTC.

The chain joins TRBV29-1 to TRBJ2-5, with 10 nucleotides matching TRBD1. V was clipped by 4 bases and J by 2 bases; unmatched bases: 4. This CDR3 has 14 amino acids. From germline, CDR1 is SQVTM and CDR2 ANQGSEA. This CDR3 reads CSVGDRGLQETQYF. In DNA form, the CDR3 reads TGCAGCGTTGGGGACAGGGGATTGCAAGAGACCCAGTACTTC. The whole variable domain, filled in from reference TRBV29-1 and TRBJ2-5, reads SAVISQKPSRDICQRGTSLTIQCQVDSQVTMMFWYRQQPGQSLTLIATANQGSEATYESGFVIDKFPISRPNLTFSTLTVSNMSPEDSSIYLCSVGDRGLQETQYFGPGTRLLVL.

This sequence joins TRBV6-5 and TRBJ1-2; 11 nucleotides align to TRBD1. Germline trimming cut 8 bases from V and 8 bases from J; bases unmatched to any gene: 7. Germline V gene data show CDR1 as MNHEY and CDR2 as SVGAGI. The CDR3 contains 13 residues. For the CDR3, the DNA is TGTGCCAGCCGGGACAGGGGGAGCGGAGGCTACACCTTC. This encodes CASRDRGSGGYTF.

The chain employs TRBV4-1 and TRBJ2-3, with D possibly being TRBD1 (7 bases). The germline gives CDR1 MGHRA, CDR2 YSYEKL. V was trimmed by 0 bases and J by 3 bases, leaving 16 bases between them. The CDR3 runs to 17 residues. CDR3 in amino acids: CASSQEKVRGTTDTQYF. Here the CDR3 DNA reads TGCGCCAGCAGCCAAGAAAAGGTCAGGGGGACTACAGATACGCAGTATTTT.

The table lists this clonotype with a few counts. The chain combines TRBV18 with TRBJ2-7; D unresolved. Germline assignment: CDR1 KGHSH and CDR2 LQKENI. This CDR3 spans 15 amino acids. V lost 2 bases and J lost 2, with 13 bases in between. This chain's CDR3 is CASSPDRRAPYEQYF. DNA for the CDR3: TGTGCCAGCTCACCAGATCGAAGGGCACCCTACGAGCAGTACTTC.

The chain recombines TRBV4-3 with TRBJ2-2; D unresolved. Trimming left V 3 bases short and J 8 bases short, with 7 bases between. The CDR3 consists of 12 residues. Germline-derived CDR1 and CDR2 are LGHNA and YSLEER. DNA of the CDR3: TGCGCCAGCAGCCAGATCCGGGGGGAGCTGTTTTTT. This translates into CASSQIRGELFF.

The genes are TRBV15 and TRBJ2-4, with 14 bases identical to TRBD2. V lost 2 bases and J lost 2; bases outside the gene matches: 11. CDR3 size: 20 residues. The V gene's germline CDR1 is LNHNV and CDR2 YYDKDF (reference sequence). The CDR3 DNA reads TGTGCCACCAGCAGAAACTCCGGGACTAGCGGGAGAAGGTCCAAAAACATTCAGTACTTC. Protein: CATSRNSGTSGRRSKNIQYF.

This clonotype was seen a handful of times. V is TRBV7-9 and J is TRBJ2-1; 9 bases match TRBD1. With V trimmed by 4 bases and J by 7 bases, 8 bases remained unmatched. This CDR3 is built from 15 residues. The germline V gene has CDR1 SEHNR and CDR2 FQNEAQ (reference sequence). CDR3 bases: TGTGCCAGCAGCTACTTGAGGGACAGGGTAAATGAGCAGTTCTTC. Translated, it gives CASSYLRDRVNEQFF.

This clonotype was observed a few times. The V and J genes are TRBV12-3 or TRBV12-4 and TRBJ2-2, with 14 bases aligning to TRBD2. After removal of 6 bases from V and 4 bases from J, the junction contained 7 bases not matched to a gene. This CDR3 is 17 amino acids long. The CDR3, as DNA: TGTGCCAGCAGAGGACTAGCGGGAGGCCCGACCACCGGGGAGCTGTTTTTT. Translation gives CASRGLAGGPTTGELFF.

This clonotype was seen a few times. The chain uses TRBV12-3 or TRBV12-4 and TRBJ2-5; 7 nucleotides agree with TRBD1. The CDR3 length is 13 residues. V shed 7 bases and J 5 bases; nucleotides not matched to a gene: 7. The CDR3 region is CASKKTGRETQYF. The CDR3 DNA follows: TGTGCCAGCAAAAAGACAGGGCGGGAGACCCAGTACTTC.

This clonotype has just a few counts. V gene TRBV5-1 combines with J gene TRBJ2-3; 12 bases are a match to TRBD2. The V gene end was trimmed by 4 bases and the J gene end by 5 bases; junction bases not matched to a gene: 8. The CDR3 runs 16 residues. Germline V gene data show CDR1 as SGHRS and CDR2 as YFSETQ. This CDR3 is CASSDRLAGVVDTQYF. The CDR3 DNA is TGCGCCAGCAGCGACAGACTAGCGGGAGTGGTAGATACGCAGTATTTT.

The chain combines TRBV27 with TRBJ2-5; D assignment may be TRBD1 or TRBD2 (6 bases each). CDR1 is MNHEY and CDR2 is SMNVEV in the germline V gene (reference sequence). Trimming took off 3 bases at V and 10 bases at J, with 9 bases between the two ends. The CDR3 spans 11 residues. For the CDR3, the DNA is TGTGCCAGCAGTTTGGGGGGACACCAGTACTTC. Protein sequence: CASSLGGHQYF.

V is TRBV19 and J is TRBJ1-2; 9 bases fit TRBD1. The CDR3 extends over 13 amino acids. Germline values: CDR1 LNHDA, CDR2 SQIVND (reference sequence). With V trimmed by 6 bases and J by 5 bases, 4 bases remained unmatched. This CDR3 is CASSGQGLYGYTF. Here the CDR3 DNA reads TGTGCCAGTAGCGGACAGGGGCTATATGGCTACACCTTC.

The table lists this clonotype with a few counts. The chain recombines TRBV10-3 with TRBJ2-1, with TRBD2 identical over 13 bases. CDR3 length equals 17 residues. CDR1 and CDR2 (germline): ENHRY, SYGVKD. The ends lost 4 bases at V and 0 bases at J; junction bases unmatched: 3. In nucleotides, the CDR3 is TGTGCCATCAGTGTACTAGCGGGGGGGGGCTCCTACAATGAGCAGTTCTTC. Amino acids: CAISVLAGGGSYNEQFF.

CDR3 nucleotide sequence: TGTGCCAGCAGCCAATGGGGCGAGACAGATACGCAGTATTTT. It codes for CASSQWGETDTQYF. This rearrangement joins TRBV3-1 to TRBJ2-3, with D tentatively TRBD1 (5 bases). Trimming pared 2 bases from V and 3 bases from J, leaving 9 bases between. From germline, CDR1 is LGHDT and CDR2 YNNKEL (reference sequence). The CDR3 runs to 14 residues.

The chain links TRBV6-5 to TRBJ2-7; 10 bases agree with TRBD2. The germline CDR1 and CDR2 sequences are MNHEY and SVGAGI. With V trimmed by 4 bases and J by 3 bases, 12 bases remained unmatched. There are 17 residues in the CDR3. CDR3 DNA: TGTGCCAGCAGTTTGGCTAGCGGGAGCGGATTACGCTACGAGCAGTACTTC. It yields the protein CASSLASGSGLRYEQYF.

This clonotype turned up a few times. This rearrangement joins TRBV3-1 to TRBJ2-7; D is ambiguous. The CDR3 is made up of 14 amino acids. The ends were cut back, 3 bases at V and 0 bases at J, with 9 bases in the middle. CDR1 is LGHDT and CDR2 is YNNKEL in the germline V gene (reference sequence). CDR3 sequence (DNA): TGTGCCAGCAGCCACCTGGGCCCCTCCTACGAGCAGTACTTC. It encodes CASSHLGPSYEQYF.

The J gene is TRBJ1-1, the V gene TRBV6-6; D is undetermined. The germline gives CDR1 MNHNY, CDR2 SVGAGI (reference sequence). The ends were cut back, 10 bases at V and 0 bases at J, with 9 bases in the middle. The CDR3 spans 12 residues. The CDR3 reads CATDDLNTEAFF. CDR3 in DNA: TGTGCCACCGACGATCTGAACACTGAAGCTTTCTTT.

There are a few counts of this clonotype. The CDR3 is CASSRSRGEKLFF. The CDR3 DNA follows: TGTGCCAGCAGCAGGTCACGGGGAGAAAAACTGTTTTTT. J is TRBJ1-4 and V is TRBV7-9; the D is unclear. The CDR3 is made up of 13 amino acids. Trimming took 5 bases from V and 8 from J, leaving 12 bases between them. From germline, CDR1 is SEHNR and CDR2 FQNEAQ (reference sequence).

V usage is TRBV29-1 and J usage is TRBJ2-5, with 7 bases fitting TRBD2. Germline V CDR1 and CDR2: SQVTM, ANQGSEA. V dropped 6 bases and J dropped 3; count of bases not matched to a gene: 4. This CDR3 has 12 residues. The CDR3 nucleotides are TGCAGCGTGGTGGGGGGGAAAGAGACCCAGTACTTC. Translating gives CSVVGGKETQYF.

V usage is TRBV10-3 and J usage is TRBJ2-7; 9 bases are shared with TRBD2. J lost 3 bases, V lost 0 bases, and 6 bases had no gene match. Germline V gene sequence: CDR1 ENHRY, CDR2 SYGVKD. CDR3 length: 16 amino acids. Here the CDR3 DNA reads TGTGCCATCAGTGAGTCCCTAGCGGGGTCCTTCTACGAGCAGTACTTC. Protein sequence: CAISESLAGSFYEQYF.

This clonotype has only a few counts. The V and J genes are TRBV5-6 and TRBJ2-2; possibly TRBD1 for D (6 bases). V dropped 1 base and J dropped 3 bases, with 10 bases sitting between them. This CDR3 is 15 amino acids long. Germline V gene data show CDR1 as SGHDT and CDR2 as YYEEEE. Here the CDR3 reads CASSLLQGDTGELFF. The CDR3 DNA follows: TGTGCCAGCAGCTTGCTACAGGGCGACACCGGGGAGCTGTTTTTT.

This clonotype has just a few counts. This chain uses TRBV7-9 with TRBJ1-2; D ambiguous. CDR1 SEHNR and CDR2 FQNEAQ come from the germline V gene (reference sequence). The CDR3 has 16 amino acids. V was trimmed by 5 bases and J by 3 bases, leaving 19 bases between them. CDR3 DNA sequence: TGTGCCAGCAGCACCTCTTTGACACAGCTGCACTATGGCTACACCTTC. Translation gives CASSTSLTQLHYGYTF.

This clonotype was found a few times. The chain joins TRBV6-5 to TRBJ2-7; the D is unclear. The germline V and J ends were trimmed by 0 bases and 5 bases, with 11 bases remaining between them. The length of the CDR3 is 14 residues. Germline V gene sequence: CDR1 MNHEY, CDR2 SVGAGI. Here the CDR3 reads CASSYSLTTNEQYF. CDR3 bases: TGTGCCAGCAGTTACTCGTTAACAACAAACGAGCAGTACTTC.

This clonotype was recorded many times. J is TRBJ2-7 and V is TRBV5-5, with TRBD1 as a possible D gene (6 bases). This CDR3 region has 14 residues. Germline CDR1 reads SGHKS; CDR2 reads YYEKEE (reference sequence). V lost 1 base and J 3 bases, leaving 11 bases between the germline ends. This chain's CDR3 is CASSLSGRGYEQYF. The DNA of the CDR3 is TGTGCCAGCAGCTTGTCAGGCAGGGGCTACGAGCAGTACTTC. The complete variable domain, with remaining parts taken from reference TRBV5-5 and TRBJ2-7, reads DAGVTQSPTHLIKTRGQQVTLRCSPISGHKSVSWYQQVLGQGPQFIFQYYEKEERGRGNFPDRFSARQFPNYSSELNVNALLLGDSALYLCASSLSGRGYEQYFGPGTRLTVT.

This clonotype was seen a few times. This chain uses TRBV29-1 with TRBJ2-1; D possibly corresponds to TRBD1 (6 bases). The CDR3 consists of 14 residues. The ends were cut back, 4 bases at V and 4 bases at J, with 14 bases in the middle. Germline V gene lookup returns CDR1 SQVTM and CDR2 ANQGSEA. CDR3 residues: CSVGQVVGYNEQFF. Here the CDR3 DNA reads TGCAGCGTTGGACAGGTGGTGGGGTACAATGAGCAGTTCTTC.

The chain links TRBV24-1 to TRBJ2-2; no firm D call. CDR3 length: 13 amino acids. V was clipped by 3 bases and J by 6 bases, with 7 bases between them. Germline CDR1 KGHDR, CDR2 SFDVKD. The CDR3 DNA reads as TGTGCCACCAGTGATAGTAGGCCCGGGGAGCTGTTTTTT. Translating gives CATSDSRPGELFF.